This is a list of T cell receptor beta chains from one sample in a study of shared clonotypes between healthy human individuals. Profiling relied on immunoSEQ multiplex PCR, and the TCRdb table lists in-frame clones only, not all of them. The profile shows 2.3 million or so clones, 93% of them singletons. Sequencing was carried out using naive CD4+ T cells from PBMCs. Receptors were obtained from a man aged 18 to 29 in good health. Some clones in this sample may be carry-over from other donors' samples. Both conserved end residues are part of each CDR3. D genes are given only for firm matches. Clone size is shown for a subset of rows, as once, few, many or a class of expanded clone.

TRBJ2-7 14 NA TRBV11-2 TRBD1 CASSLDPGGDEQYF TGTGCCAGCAGCTTAGATCCAGGGGGCGACGAGCAGTACTTC
TRBJ1-2 11 NA TRBV28 NA CASSFLGGYTF TGTGCCAGCAGTTTCCTCGGCGGCTACACCTTC
TRBJ2-7 15 NA TRBV7-2 TRBD1 CASSLSWDSIYEQYF TGTGCCAGCAGCTTAAGTTGGGACAGTATCTACGAGCAGTACTTC
TRBJ2-5 14 NA TRBV28 NA CASSSTARGETQYF TGTGCCAGCAGTTCCACAGCCCGGGGAGAGACCCAGTACTTC
TRBJ2-2 15 NA TRBV5-4 NA CASSLGAMNTGELFF TGTGCCAGCAGCTTGGGAGCTATGAACACCGGGGAGCTGTTTTTT
TRBJ1-2 14 NA TRBV19 NA CASNHRDSRGGNTF TGTGCCAGTAATCATAGGGACTCGCGCGGTGGGAACACCTTC
TRBJ1-1 15 NA TRBV9 NA CASSVAWGRGTEAFF TGTGCCAGCAGCGTAGCATGGGGAAGGGGCACTGAAGCTTTCTTT
TRBJ2-1 17 NA TRBV12-5 TRBD1 CASGLVPGTGSYNEQFF TGTGCTAGTGGTTTAGTTCCCGGGACAGGCTCCTACAATGAGCAGTTCTTC
TRBJ2-1 15 NA TRBV5-5 TRBD2 CASSLASGHYNEQFF TGTGCCAGCAGCTTGGCTAGCGGACACTACAATGAGCAGTTCTTC
TRBJ1-1 13 NA TRBV11-3 NA CASSLGPGREASF TGTGCCAGCAGCTTAGGTCCGGGTCGGGAAGCTTCCTTT
TRBJ2-3 16 NA TRBV9 NA CASSQGGGSLKGTQYF TGTGCCAGCAGCCAAGGGGGTGGCTCCCTCAAAGGTACGCAGTATTTT
TRBJ2-3 13 NA TRBV29-1 NA CSVDKQLTDTQYF TGCAGCGTTGATAAACAACTCACAGATACGCAGTATTTT
TRBJ2-1 18 NA TRBV6-1 TRBD2 CASSERGTSGHSYNEQFF TGTGCCAGCAGTGAACGGGGGACTAGCGGGCATTCCTACAATGAGCAGTTCTTC
TRBJ1-5 15 NA TRBV19 TRBD1 CASRPTGGSNQPQHF TGTGCCAGTAGGCCGACAGGGGGCAGCAATCAGCCCCAGCATTTT
TRBJ1-5 14 NA TRBV7-2 NA CASSSSGSNQPQHF TGTGCCAGCAGCTCTTCAGGGTCCAATCAGCCCCAGCATTTT
TRBJ1-4 13 NA TRBV18 NA CASSRDLNEKLFF TGTGCCAGCTCACGAGACTTAAATGAAAAACTGTTTTTT
TRBJ1-1 13 NA TRBV30 NA CAWSVRGATEAFF TGTGCCTGGAGTGTACGGGGAGCCACTGAAGCTTTCTTT
TRBJ1-1 14 NA TRBV5-1 NA CASSLAVVAGGAFF TGCGCCAGCAGCTTGGCCGTGGTGGCGGGCGGAGCTTTCTTT
TRBJ1-2 13 NA TRBV6-5 NA CASSAQGVYGYTF TGTGCCAGCAGTGCGCAGGGAGTGTACGGCTACACCTTC
TRBJ1-1 15 NA TRBV7-8 TRBD1 CASSLIDRVDTEAFF TGTGCCAGCAGCTTGATAGACAGGGTGGACACTGAAGCTTTCTTT
TRBJ1-1 14 NA TRBV6-1 TRBD1 CASQRGLMNTEAFF TGTGCCAGCCAAAGGGGGCTTATGAACACTGAAGCTTTCTTT
TRBJ2-1 13 once TRBV30 TRBD2 CAWKTSGANEQFF TGTGCCTGGAAGACTAGCGGGGCGAATGAGCAGTTCTTC
TRBJ2-7 15 NA TRBV18 NA CASSQGQSPTYEQYF TGTGCCAGCTCACAAGGTCAAAGTCCAACCTACGAGCAGTACTTC
TRBJ2-1 16 NA TRBV5-4 NA CASSLDLGGSYNEQFF TGTGCCAGCAGCCTGGATCTTGGAGGATCCTACAATGAGCAGTTCTTC
TRBJ1-5 14 NA TRBV10-2 NA CASRGPGINQPQHF TGCGCCAGCCGCGGGCCGGGTATTAATCAGCCCCAGCATTTT
TRBJ2-1 13 NA TRBV6-1 NA CASSDNRPGMQFF TGTGCCAGCAGTGATAATAGACCGGGAATGCAGTTCTTC
TRBJ1-4 14 NA TRBV27 NA CASNQRGAGEKLFF TGTGCCAGCAACCAAAGGGGAGCGGGGGAAAAACTGTTTTTT
TRBJ1-1 14 NA TRBV5-1 NA CASSFQGGLTEAFF TGCGCCAGCAGCTTTCAGGGAGGTCTGACTGAAGCTTTCTTT
TRBJ1-4 15 NA TRBV7-3 NA CASSWVRRVDEKLFF TGTGCCAGCAGCTGGGTAAGACGGGTTGATGAAAAACTGTTTTTT
TRBJ2-7 14 NA TRBV11-2 TRBD1 CASSFDRVGYEQYF TGTGCCAGCAGCTTCGACAGGGTAGGTTACGAGCAGTACTTC
TRBJ2-7 17 NA TRBV7-6 TRBD2 CASSLGSRLAEDYEQYF TGTGCCAGCAGCTTAGGGTCCCGACTAGCGGAGGACTACGAGCAGTACTTC
TRBJ1-1 13 few TRBV30 NA CAWSVLGGRRAFF TGTGCCTGGAGTGTACTTGGGGGACGGCGAGCTTTCTTT
TRBJ2-6 13 NA TRBV5-1 NA CASRPPGLDVLTF TGCGCCAGCAGACCCCCGGGGCTCGACGTCCTGACTTTC
TRBJ1-1 13 NA TRBV14 NA CASSRQSNTEAFF TGTGCCAGCAGCCGACAGAGTAACACTGAAGCTTTCTTT
TRBJ2-1 15 once TRBV28 NA CASRATAPNYNEQFF TGTGCCAGCAGGGCGACAGCACCTAACTACAATGAGCAGTTCTTC
TRBJ1-4 12 few TRBV19 NA CASSNTREKLFF TGTGCCAGTAGTAACACACGGGAAAAACTGTTTTTT
TRBJ2-1 13 NA TRBV19 NA CASRDPRGWEQFF TGTGCCAGTCGGGACCCCCGAGGGTGGGAGCAGTTCTTC
TRBJ2-3 15 NA TRBV7-6 NA CASSRLEMSTDTQYF TGTGCCAGCAGCCGGCTAGAGATGAGCACAGATACGCAGTATTTT
TRBJ2-6 13 NA TRBV9 NA CASSTHRQAVLTF TGTGCCAGCAGCACCCATCGACAGGCTGTCCTGACTTTC
TRBJ2-1 14 NA TRBV28 NA CASSFRFGENEQFF TGTGCCAGCAGTTTCAGGTTTGGGGAGAATGAGCAGTTCTTC
TRBJ2-5 12 once TRBV29-1 NA CSVGPREETQYF TGCAGCGTTGGCCCCCGAGAAGAGACCCAGTACTTC
TRBJ2-7 14 NA TRBV6-1 NA CASSESRGVGEQYF TGTGCCAGCAGTGAATCTCGGGGAGTAGGCGAGCAGTACTTC
TRBJ1-1 13 NA TRBV29-1 NA CSVERTLNTEAFF TGCAGCGTTGAAAGGACCCTGAACACTGAAGCTTTCTTT
TRBJ2-3 15 NA TRBV6-4 NA CASSVQGGPTDTQYF TGTGCCAGCAGCGTCCAGGGTGGGCCCACAGATACGCAGTATTTT
TRBJ1-2 14 NA TRBV9 NA CASSPLRVNDGYTF TGTGCCAGCAGCCCCCTGCGTGTGAACGATGGCTACACCTTC
TRBJ2-1 11 NA TRBV1 NA CTSSQEDEQFF TGCACCAGCAGCCAAGAAGATGAGCAGTTCTTC
TRBJ1-4 15 once TRBV10-3 NA CAISEKGAQDEKLFF TGTGCCATCAGTGAGAAAGGGGCCCAGGATGAAAAACTGTTTTTT